This T cell receptor (beta chain) is drawn from a study of T cell repertoires in cytomegalovirus infection (dated by TCRdb to between 2018 and 2020). A note on the overall study: Because public TCR beta signatures pointed to carriage of CMV infection together with the matching HLA type, the HLA type of each donor mattered for the analysis.

Summary of the overall study and its limitations: In both this cohort and an independent cohort of a few hundred donors, the cumulative frequency of public TCR beta family members distinguished carriers of CMV infection plus the relevant HLA type. The ex vivo response was dominated by HLA-C-restricted CMV-specific TCR beta clonotypes, which also provided the single most frequent clonotype in two of eight donors.

This clonotype was picked up many times. Its antigen is not yet known. No much larger clone exists at a distance of one base, and base qualities are not known. The germline ends are 11 bases apart after V is trimmed by 2 bases and J by 1 base. The CDR3, cysteine through phenylalanine, is 15 amino acids long. The entry retains the CDR3 DNA only, 45 bases that are in frame from base 1. The germline V gene supplies CDR1 SGHVS and CDR2 FNYEAQ. These reads were obtained on an Illumina HiSeq 1500. TCRdb reran the public reads through fastp at Q25 and MiXCR, keeping productive beta chains. Rows with one shared CDR3 protein collapse into an entry with the most common genes and DNA. The sample includes about 530,000 distinct CDR3 sequences, with about 25% observed a single time. The ten largest make up less than 15% of the sample.

The chain is encoded by TRBV7-6 joined to TRBJ2-5; the D gene cannot be named for sure. Sequenced: PBMCs. This clonotype was sampled from a human donor in good health (CMV status not recorded). Some clones in this sample may be carry-over from other donors' samples. CDR3 protein: CASSLTYGVQETQYF. The base sequence is TGTGCCAGCAGCTTAACTTATGGTGTCCAAGAGACCCAGTACTTC.